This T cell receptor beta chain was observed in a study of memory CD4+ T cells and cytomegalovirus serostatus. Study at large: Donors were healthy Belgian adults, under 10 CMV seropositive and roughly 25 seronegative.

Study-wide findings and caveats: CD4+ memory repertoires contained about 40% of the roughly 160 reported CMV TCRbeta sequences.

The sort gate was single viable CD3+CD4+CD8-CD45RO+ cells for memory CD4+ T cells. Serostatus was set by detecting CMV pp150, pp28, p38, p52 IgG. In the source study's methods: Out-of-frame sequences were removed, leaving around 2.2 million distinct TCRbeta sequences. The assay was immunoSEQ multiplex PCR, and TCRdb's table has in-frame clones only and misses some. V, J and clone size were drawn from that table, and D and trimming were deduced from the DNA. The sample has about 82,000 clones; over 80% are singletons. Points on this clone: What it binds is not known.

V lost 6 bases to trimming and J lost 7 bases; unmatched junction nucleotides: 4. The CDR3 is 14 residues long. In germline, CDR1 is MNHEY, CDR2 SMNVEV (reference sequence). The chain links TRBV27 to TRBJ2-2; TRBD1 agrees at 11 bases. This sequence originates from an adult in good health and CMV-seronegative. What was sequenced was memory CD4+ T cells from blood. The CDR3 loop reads CASRGQGAVGELFF. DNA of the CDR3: TGTGCCAGCAGAGGACAGGGGGCCGTCGGGGAGCTGTTTTTT.